The entry that follows covers one TCR beta chain sequence. Its antigen is unknown. Sequencing targeted expressed TCRB transcripts, as all isolated RNA had been reverse transcribed. Naive, central memory and regulatory T cell samples came to a mean of approximately 4 million reads. Repertoires were generated with immunoSEQ multiplex PCR, while TCRdb's copy carries only in-frame clones and drops some. The data contain about 660,000 clones, around 15% of them singletons. The CDR3 extends over 16 amino acids. Germline CDR1 is LGHNA and CDR2 is YSLEER. Trimming left V 0 bases short and J 4 bases short, with 15 bases between. This entry belongs to a study of beta chain features in type 1 diabetes. In the study overall: Cells sorted and examined across all samples totaled 90 million to 120 million. Study-level points and caveats: Patients with Type 1 diabetes showed moderately but significantly shorter TCRB CDR3s in all four CD4+ subsets.

The clonotype was recovered from a man aged 18 to 30 with type 1 diabetes. This chain uses TRBV4-3 with TRBJ1-2; no clear D gene. Sequences were obtained from naive CD4+ T cells from blood. The CDR3 DNA is TGCGCCAGCAGCCAAGAAGTGAGGGCCAATACCTATGGCTACACCTTC. This sequence encodes CASSQEVRANTYGYTF.